This entry is about one T cell receptor beta chain. Antigen: not known. This sample is part of a study of OX40 agonist ivuxolimab in advanced cancers. Study background: Patients took ivuxolimab, an agonistic anti-OX40 (CD134) antibody. The eligibility criteria allowed prior anti-PD-1, anti-PD-L1 or anti-CTLA-4 therapy, and approximately 38% had some. Findings of the study overall: In the expanded peripheral T cells, antigen specificity was never determined. Nonresponders included some who also had low normalized T-cell clonal expansion.

Some clones are missing from TCRdb's copy, which holds only in-frame ones; the method was immunoSEQ multiplex PCR. Here the sample spans some 50,000 clones, approximately 80% being singletons. Germline V gene sequence: CDR1 ENHRY, CDR2 SYGVKD. There are 14 residues in the CDR3. With 3 bases clipped from V and 1 base from J, the junction kept 2 bases outside the gene matches. This rearrangement joins TRBV10-3 to TRBJ2-5, with TRBD2 matching over 7 bases. This sequence was found in an adult with an advanced solid tumor such as melanoma, head and neck, liver or kidney cancer. The specimen comprised CD4+ or CD8+ T cells sorted from blood, sampled in a trial of the OX40 agonist ivuxolimab. The DNA for the CDR3 is TGTGCCATCAGTGATGGCGGGGGCCAAGAGACCCAGTACTTC. Translated: CAISDGGGQETQYF.